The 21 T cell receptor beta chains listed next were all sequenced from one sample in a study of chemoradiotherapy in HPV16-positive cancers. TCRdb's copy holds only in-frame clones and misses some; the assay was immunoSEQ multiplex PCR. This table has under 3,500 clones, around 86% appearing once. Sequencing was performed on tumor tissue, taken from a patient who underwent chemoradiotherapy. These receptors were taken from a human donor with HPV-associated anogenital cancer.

DNA of the CDR3: TGTGCCAGCAGCGTATCGAGGGATTCACCCCTCCACTTT. This sequence encodes CASSVSRDSPLHF. The chain couples TRBV9 to TRBJ1-6; D is ambiguous. CDR1 is SGDLS, CDR2 YYNGEE, per germline. The CDR3 extends over 13 amino acids. V lost 1 base and J lost 8, with 7 bases in between.

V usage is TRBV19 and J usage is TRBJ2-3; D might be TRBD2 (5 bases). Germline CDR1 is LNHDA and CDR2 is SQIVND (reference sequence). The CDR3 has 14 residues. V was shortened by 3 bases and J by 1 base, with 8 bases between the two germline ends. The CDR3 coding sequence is TGTGCCAGTAGTATCCGGCGGGGCACAGATACGCAGTATTTT. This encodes CASSIRRGTDTQYF.

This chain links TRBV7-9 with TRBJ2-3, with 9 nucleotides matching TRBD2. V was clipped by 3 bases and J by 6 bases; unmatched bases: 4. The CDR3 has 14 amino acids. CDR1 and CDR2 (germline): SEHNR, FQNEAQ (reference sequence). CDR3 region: CASSLTSGRDTQYF. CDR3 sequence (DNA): TGTGCCAGCAGCTTGACTAGCGGACGGGATACGCAGTATTTT. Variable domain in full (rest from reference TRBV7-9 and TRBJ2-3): DTGVSQNPRHKITKRGQNVTFRCDPISEHNRLYWYRQTLGQGPEFLTYFQNEAQLEKSRLLSDRFSAERPKGSFSTLEIQRTEQGDSAMYLCASSLTSGRDTQYFGPGTRLTVL.

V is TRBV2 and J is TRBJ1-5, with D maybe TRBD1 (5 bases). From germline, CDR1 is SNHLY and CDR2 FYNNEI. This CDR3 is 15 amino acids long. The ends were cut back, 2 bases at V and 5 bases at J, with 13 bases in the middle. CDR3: CASSERPVGDQPQHF. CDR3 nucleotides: TGTGCCAGCAGTGAACGTCCAGTGGGGGATCAGCCCCAGCATTTT.

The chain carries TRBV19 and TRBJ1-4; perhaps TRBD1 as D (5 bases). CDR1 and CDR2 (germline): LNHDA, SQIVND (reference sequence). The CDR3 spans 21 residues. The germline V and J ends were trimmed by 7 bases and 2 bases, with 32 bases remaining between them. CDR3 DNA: TGTGCCAGTACCAGGAGAGAAAGTCCGGGGCAACTTGGGGCCACTAATGAAAAACTGTTTTTT. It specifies CASTRRESPGQLGATNEKLFF.

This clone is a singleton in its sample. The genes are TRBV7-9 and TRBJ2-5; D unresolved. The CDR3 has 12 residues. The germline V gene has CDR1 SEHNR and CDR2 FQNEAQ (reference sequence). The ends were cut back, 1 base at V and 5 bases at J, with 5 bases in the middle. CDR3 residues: CASSLVRETQYF. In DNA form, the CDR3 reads TGTGCCAGCAGCTTAGTACGGGAGACCCAGTACTTC. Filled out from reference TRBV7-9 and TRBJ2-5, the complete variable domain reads DTGVSQNPRHKITKRGQNVTFRCDPISEHNRLYWYRQTLGQGPEFLTYFQNEAQLEKSRLLSDRFSAERPKGSFSTLEIQRTEQGDSAMYLCASSLVRETQYFGPGTRLLVL.

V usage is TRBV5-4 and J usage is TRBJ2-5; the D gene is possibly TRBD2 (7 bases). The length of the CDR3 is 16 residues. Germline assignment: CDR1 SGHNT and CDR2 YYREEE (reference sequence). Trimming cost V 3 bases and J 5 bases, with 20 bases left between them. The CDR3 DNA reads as TGTGCCAGCAGCTCCCCGCTTAGGGGGGGCCGGGAGACCCAGTACTTC. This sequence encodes CASSSPLRGGRETQYF.

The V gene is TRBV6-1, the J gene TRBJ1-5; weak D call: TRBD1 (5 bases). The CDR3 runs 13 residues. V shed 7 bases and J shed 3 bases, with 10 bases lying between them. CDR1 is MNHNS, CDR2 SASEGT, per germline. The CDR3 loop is CASIRQPNQPQHF. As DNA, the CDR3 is TGTGCCAGCATAAGACAGCCCAATCAGCCCCAGCATTTT.

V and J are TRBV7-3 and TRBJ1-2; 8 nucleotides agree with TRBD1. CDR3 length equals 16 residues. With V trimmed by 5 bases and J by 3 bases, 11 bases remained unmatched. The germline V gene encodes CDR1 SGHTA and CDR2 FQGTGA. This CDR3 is CASSPDGTGDYYGYTF. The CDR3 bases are TGTGCCAGCAGCCCTGATGGGACAGGAGACTACTATGGCTACACCTTC.

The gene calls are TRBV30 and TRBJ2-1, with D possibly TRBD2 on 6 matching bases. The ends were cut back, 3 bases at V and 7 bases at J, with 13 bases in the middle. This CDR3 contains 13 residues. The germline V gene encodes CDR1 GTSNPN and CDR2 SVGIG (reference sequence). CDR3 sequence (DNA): TGTGCCTGGAGCCCGCGACGGGGGAATGAGCAGTTCTTC. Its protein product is CAWSPRRGNEQFF.

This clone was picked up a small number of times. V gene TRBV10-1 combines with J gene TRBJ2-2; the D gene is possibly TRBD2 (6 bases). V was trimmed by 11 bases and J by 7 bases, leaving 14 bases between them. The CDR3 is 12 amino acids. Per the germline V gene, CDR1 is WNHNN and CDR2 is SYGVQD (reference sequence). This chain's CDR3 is CAHGGDYGELFF. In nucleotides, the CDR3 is TGCGCCCACGGGGGAGACTACGGGGAGCTGTTTTTT.

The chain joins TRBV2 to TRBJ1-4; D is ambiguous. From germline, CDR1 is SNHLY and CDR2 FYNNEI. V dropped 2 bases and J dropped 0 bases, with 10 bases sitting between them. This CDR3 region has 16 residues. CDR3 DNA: TGTGCCAGCAGTGAATGGCACAGATCAACTAATGAAAAACTGTTTTTT. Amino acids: CASSEWHRSTNEKLFF.

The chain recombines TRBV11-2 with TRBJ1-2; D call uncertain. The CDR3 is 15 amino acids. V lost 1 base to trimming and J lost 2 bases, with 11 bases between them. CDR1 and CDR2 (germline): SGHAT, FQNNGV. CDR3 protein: CASSLAWRSNYGYTF. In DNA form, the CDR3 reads TGTGCCAGCAGCTTAGCGTGGAGGTCAAACTATGGCTACACCTTC. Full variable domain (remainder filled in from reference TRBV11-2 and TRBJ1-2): EAGVAQSPRYKIIEKRQSVAFWCNPISGHATLYWYQQILGQGPKLLIQFQNNGVVDDSQLPKDRFSAERLKGVDSTLKIQPAKLEDSAVYLCASSLAWRSNYGYTFGSGTRLTVV.

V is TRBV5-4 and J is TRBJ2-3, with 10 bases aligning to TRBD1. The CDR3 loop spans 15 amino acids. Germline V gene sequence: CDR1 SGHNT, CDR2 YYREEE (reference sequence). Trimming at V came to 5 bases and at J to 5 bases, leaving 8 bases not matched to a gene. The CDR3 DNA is TGTGCCAGCAGTACTCCGGGACAGGGGATAGATACGCAGTATTTT. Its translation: CASSTPGQGIDTQYF. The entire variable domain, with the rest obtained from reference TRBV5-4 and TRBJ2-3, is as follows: ETGVTQSPTHLIKTRGQQVTLRCSSQSGHNTVSWYQQALGQGPQFIFQYYREEENGRGNFPPRFSGLQFPNYSSELNVNALELDDSALYLCASSTPGQGIDTQYFGPGTRLTVL.

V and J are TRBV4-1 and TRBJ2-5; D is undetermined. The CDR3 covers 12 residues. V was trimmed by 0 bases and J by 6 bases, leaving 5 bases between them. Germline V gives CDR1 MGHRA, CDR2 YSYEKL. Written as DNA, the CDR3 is TGCGCCAGCAGCCAAGATTGGCAGACCCAGTACTTC. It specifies CASSQDWQTQYF.

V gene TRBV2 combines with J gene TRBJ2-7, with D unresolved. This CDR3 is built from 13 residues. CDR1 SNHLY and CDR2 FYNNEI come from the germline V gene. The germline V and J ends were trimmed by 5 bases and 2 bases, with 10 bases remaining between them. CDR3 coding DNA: TGTGCCAGCAGTAGAGACAAAGCCTACGAGCAGTACTTC. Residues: CASSRDKAYEQYF.

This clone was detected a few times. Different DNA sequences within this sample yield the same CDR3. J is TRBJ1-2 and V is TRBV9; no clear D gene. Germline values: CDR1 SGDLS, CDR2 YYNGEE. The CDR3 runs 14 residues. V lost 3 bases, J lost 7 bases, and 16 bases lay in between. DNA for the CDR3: TGTGCCAGCAGCGCCCGTTCGGGATCCTTTGGCTACACCTTC. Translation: CASSARSGSFGYTF.

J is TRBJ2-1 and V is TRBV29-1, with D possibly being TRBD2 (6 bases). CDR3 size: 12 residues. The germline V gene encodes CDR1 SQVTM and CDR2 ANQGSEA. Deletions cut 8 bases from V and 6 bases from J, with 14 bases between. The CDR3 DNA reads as TGCAGCATCCGACTAGGGGCCAATGAGCAGTTCTTC. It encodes CSIRLGANEQFF.

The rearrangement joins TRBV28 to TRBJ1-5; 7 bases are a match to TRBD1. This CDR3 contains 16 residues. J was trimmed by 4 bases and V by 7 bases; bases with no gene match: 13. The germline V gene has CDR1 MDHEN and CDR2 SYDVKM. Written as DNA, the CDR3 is TGTGCCAGCAATTCGGTTAGGGACAGAAAAAATCAGCCCCAGCATTTT. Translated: CASNSVRDRKNQPQHF.

CDR3 protein: CASIAGQDRGQDTQYF. CDR3 sequence (DNA): TGTGCCAGCATAGCTGGCCAGGACAGGGGACAGGATACGCAGTATTTT. The J gene is TRBJ2-3, the V gene TRBV2, with 9 bases lining up with TRBD1. V trimming: 7 bases; J trimming: 6 bases; junction bases outside the gene matches: 14. Germline V CDR1 and CDR2: SNHLY, FYNNEI. The CDR3 is 16 amino acids.

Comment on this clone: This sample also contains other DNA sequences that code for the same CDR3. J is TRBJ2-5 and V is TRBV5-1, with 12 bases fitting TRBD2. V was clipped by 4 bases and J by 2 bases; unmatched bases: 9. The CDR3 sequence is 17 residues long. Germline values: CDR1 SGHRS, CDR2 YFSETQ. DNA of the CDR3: TGCGCCAGCAGCGGGAAGGGGCTAGCGGGAGGGCAAGAGACCCAGTACTTC. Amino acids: CASSGKGLAGGQETQYF.